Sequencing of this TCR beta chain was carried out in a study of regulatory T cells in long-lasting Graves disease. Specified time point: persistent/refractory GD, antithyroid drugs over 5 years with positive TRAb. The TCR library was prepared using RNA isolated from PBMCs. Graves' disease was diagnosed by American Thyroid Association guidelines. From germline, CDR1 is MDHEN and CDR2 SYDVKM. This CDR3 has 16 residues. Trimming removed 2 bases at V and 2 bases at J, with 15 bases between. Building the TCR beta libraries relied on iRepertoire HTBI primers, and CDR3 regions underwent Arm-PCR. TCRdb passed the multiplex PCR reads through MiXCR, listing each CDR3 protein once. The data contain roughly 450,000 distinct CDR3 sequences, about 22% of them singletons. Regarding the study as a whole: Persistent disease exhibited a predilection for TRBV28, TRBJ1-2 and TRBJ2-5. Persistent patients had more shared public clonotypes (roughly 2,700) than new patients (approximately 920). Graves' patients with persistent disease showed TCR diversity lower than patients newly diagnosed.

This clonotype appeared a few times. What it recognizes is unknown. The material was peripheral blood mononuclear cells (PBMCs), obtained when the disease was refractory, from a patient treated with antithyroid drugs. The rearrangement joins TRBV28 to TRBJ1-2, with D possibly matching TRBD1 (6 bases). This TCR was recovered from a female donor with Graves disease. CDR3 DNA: TGTGCCAGCAGTTTAGACGTCCGGGACACCAACTATGGCTACACCTTC. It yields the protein CASSLDVRDTNYGYTF.